This T cell receptor beta chain was sequenced during a study of blood T cell repertoires in COVID-19. About the research overall: Material from acute and convalescent COVID-19 was sourced from the United States, Italy and Spain. PBMCs, B-cell-depleted T cells, or T cells were the source of the cDNA or gDNA that made up the material.

In the authors' methods: Using reference gene primer amplification, nucleated cell counts were estimated. Profiled with immunoSEQ multiplex PCR; TCRdb holds only in-frame clones, not every one. That table furnishes V, J and clone size, whereas the DNA furnished D and trimming. Of around 98,000 clones in the sample, 75% to 85% are singletons; the top ten hold 24%. V was shortened by 4 bases and J by 10 bases, with 23 bases between the two germline ends. CDR1 is MDHEN, CDR2 SYDVKM, per germline. This CDR3 is built from 16 residues. The sequencing sample was made of peripheral blood. This sequence was found in a man between 65 and 79 years old with acute or convalescent COVID-19. The rearrangement uses TRBV28 and TRBJ2-1; D perhaps matches TRBD2 (6 bases). In nucleotides, the CDR3 is TGTGCCAGCAGTTCACCTTCCGGGACCGCGGGGAAAGAGCAGTTCTTC. It translates to CASSSPSGTAGKEQFF.